The next 8 T cell receptor beta chains were all read from a single sample in a study of shared clonotypes between healthy human individuals. Assay: immunoSEQ multiplex PCR; the TCRdb copy retains only in-frame clones and omits some. The table records over 2 million clones, around 90% of them present only once. The material sequenced was naive CD4+ T cells from PBMCs. Subset noted: CD45RA+ positively selected. The receptors were sampled from a man aged 18 to 30 in good health. Some clones in this sample may be carry-over from other donors' samples.

The chain couples TRBV5-1 to TRBJ2-7; no firm D call. Germline loops: CDR1 SGHRS, CDR2 YFSETQ. V shed 5 bases and J shed 0 bases, with 15 bases lying between them. The CDR3 is 15 residues long. The CDR3 nucleotides are TGCGCCAGCAGGATTGGATCTACCCTCTCCTACGAGCAGTACTTC. Protein product: CASRIGSTLSYEQYF. The full variable domain, rest sourced from reference TRBV5-1 and TRBJ2-7, is KAGVTQTPRYLIKTRGQQVTLSCSPISGHRSVSWYQQTPGQGLQFLFEYFSETQRNKGNFPGRFSGRQFSNSRSEMNVSTLELGDSALYLCASRIGSTLSYEQYFGPGTRLTVT.

This chain uses TRBV28 with TRBJ2-7; D gene uncertain. This CDR3 is built from 12 residues. The V and J ends lost 6 bases and 4 bases respectively, with 10 bases between them. CDR1 is MDHEN, CDR2 SYDVKM, per germline. The CDR3 loop is CASSNAGYEQYF. For the CDR3, the DNA is TGTGCCAGCAGCAATGCTGGATACGAGCAGTACTTC.

The genes are TRBV5-1 and TRBJ2-5, with a possible D match to TRBD2 (6 bases). CDR1 and CDR2 (germline): SGHRS, YFSETQ. This CDR3 has 18 residues. Trimming removed 0 bases from V and 0 bases from J, with 18 bases in between. DNA of the CDR3: TGCGCCAGCAGCTTGGGAGGCGGTGGTAGCGGCTACCAAGAGACCCAGTACTTC. Amino acid sequence: CASSLGGGGSGYQETQYF.

The J gene is TRBJ2-5, the V gene TRBV7-3; 7 nucleotides match TRBD2. Per the germline V gene, CDR1 is SGHTA and CDR2 is FQGTGA. With 6 bases clipped from V and 4 bases from J, the junction kept 8 bases outside the gene matches. This CDR3 region has 14 residues. The CDR3 loop is CASSPTREGETQYF. DNA for the CDR3: TGTGCCAGCAGTCCAACCAGGGAGGGAGAGACCCAGTACTTC.

The rearrangement uses TRBV5-1 and TRBJ2-2; D not certain. The CDR3 is 14 amino acids. V was pared by 2 bases and J by 1 base, with 6 bases between. CDR1 SGHRS and CDR2 YFSETQ come from the germline V gene. CDR3 DNA: TGCGCCAGCAGCTTAGGAGAGAACACCGGGGAGCTGTTTTTT. This gives the protein CASSLGENTGELFF.

V gene TRBV4-2 combines with J gene TRBJ2-3, with TRBD2 matching over 10 bases. Unmatched junction bases numbered 11, after V lost 1 base and J lost 4 bases. The V gene's germline CDR1 is LGHNA and CDR2 YNFKEQ. There are 18 residues in the CDR3. CDR3 region: CASSQVGTLAGVADTQYF. CDR3 DNA: TGTGCCAGCAGCCAAGTCGGGACTCTAGCGGGAGTTGCAGATACGCAGTATTTT.

Comment on this clone: Within the sample, other DNA sequences also encode this same CDR3. V and J are TRBV20-1 and TRBJ2-7; no definite D call. Germline-derived CDR1 and CDR2 are DFQATT and SNEGSKA (reference sequence). This CDR3 contains 10 residues. Trimming pared 2 bases from V and 3 bases from J, leaving 2 bases between. Here the CDR3 reads CSARNYEQYF. CDR3 nucleotide sequence: TGCAGTGCTAGAAACTACGAGCAGTACTTC.

This clone was seen once. V is TRBV5-1 and J is TRBJ2-5; 8 bases are a match to TRBD1. The CDR3 has 18 amino acids. Germline loops: CDR1 SGHRS, CDR2 YFSETQ. The J segment lost 4 bases and the V segment lost 4 bases, leaving 18 bases of the junction unmatched. In DNA form, the CDR3 reads TGCGCCAGCAGCCCGCCCCTAGCTGCAGGGGGCCTTGGAGAGACCCAGTACTTC. It codes for CASSPPLAAGGLGETQYF.